These 7 T cell receptor beta chains came from one sample sequenced in a study of Graves' ophthalmopathy and Graves' hyperthyroidism. The TCR beta CDR3 regions underwent amplification from RNA transcripts. After a first-round RT-PCR with HTBI primers, a second-round multiplex PCR was run. Each CDR3 protein gets one entry after TCRdb re-called the multiplex PCR reads with MiXCR. Of about 500,000 distinct CDR3 sequences listed, under 15% are singletons. The sample was blood. The receptors stem from a woman in her 30s with Graves' ophthalmopathy.

This clonotype showed up just a few times. The CDR3 region is CASRIGTRETQYF. The CDR3 DNA follows: TGTGCCAGCAGAATAGGGACCAGGGAGACCCAGTACTTC. The V and J genes are TRBV6-1 and TRBJ2-5; D tentatively reads TRBD1 or TRBD2 (5 bases each). The CDR3 has 13 amino acids. The germline gives CDR1 MNHNS, CDR2 SASEGT. Trimming removed 6 bases from V and 5 bases from J, with 13 bases in between.

This clonotype was seen repeatedly, ten times or more. The chain carries TRBV3-1 and TRBJ2-5; either TRBD1 or TRBD2 may fit D (7 bases each). Germline loops: CDR1 LGHDT, CDR2 YNNKEL (reference sequence). Trimming stripped 5 bases from V and 4 bases from J, with 17 bases between. CDR3 length: 15 amino acids. The CDR3 DNA reads as TGTGCCAGCAGCGACACAGGGGAGGGGGCAGAGACCCAGTACTTC. Protein: CASSDTGEGAETQYF.

The chain joins TRBV28 to TRBJ2-4; tentatively, D is TRBD2 (5 bases). This CDR3 is 14 amino acids long. V lost 8 bases to trimming and J lost 1 base, with 12 bases between them. Germline V gene lookup returns CDR1 MDHEN and CDR2 SYDVKM. Here the CDR3 reads CASGGRRAKNIQYF. In DNA form, the CDR3 reads TGTGCCAGCGGAGGTCGGCGGGCCAAAAACATTCAGTACTTC.

In this sample, this clonotype turned up many times. The chain uses TRBV12-3 or TRBV12-4 and TRBJ2-5; D unclear. V dropped 2 bases and J dropped 5 bases, with 6 bases sitting between them. CDR3 length: 12 amino acids. DNA of the CDR3: TGTGCCAGCAGTTTACCTGGCGAGACCCAGTACTTC. This translates into CASSLPGETQYF.

This clonotype appeared many times. The chain uses TRBV10-2 and TRBJ1-1, with a weak D call TRBD1 (6 bases). From germline, CDR1 is WSHSY and CDR2 SAAADI. V gave up 5 bases and J gave up 1 base, with 14 bases separating them. This CDR3 contains 15 residues. Here the CDR3 reads CASSYRQAPNTEAFF. The CDR3 DNA is TGCGCCAGCAGTTATAGACAGGCGCCGAACACTGAAGCTTTCTTT.

This clonotype was observed many times. The genes are TRBV28 and TRBJ2-7; possibly TRBD1 or TRBD2 for D (5 bases each). V was pared by 10 bases and J by 6 bases, with 22 bases between. Germline assignment: CDR1 MDHEN and CDR2 SYDVKM. There are 14 residues in the CDR3. The DNA of the CDR3 is TGTGCCACACGACTCCGGGGACGCCCATTCGAGCAGTACTTC. It yields the protein CATRLRGRPFEQYF.

This chain joins TRBV11-1 and TRBJ1-1; tentatively, D is TRBD1 (5 bases). The CDR3 covers 17 residues. Trimming took 4 bases from V and 3 from J, leaving 21 bases between them. The germline V gene has CDR1 SGHAT and CDR2 FQDESV (reference sequence). The CDR3 is CASSSPRQSPLDTEAFF. In DNA form, the CDR3 reads TGTGCCAGCAGCTCCCCCCGACAGTCCCCACTGGACACTGAAGCTTTCTTT.